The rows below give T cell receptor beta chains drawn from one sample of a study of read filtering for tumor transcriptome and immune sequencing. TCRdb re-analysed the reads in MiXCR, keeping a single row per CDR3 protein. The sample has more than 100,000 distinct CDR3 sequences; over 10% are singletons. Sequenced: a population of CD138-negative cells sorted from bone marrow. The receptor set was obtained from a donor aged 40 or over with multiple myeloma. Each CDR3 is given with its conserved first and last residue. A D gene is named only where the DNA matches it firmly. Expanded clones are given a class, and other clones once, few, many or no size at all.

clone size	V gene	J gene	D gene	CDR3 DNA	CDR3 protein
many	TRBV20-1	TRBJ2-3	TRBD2	TGCAGTGCTAGAGTAGCGGGCCCGTCCGATACGCAGTATTTT	CSARVAGPSDTQYF
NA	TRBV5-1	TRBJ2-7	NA	TGCGCCAAGGAGCCACCCGGGACGGCAACCTACGAGCAGTACTTC	CAKEPPGTATYEQYF
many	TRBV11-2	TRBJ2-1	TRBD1	TGTGCCAGCAGGGGAACAGGGGGCTGGGACAATGAGCAGTTCTTC	CASRGTGGWDNEQFF
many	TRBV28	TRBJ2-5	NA	TGTGCCAGCAGTAGGGGCCTACCTGGGAGGGAGACCCAGTACTTC	CASSRGLPGRETQYF
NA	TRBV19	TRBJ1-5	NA	TGTGCCAGTAGTGCTCAGGGCGATCAACAGCCCCAGCATTTT	CASSAQGDQQPQHF
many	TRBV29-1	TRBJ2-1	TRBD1	TGCAGCGCTGAACAGGGGGTATCTTCCTCTCTGTTCTTC	CSAEQGVSSSLFF
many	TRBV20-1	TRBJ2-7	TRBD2	TGCAGTGTAACGGGACTAGCCGACTACGAGCAGTACTTC	CSVTGLADYEQYF
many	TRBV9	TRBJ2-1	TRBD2	TGTGCCAGCAGCCGTTCTAGCGGGAGCTTCAATGAGCAGTTCTTC	CASSRSSGSFNEQFF
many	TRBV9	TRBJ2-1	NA	TGTGCCAGCAGCGTGGACAGCGGACCCTACAATGAGCAGTTCTTC	CASSVDSGPYNEQFF
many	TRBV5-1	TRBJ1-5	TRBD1	TGCGCCAGCAGCTTGGAGCCAACCGGGACAGTCAATCAGCCCCAGCATTTT	CASSLEPTGTVNQPQHF
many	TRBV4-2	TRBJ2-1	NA	TGTGCCAGCAGCCTAGAACTAGACCGGTACAATGAGCAGTTCTTC	CASSLELDRYNEQFF
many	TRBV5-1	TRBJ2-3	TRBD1	TGCGCCAGCAGTTCTGTAAGGACAGGGGGCATAGATACGCAGTATTTT	CASSSVRTGGIDTQYF
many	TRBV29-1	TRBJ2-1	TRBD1	TGCAGCGTTGTGGGACAGGGGGGTTCCTACAATGAGCAGTTCTTC	CSVVGQGGSYNEQFF